These T cell receptor beta chains were read from a single sample in a study of blood T cell repertoires in COVID-19. Assay: immunoSEQ multiplex PCR; the TCRdb copy retains only in-frame clones and omits some. Among about 220,000 clones, more than 75% were seen once, and the ten largest hold roughly 2%. Sequencing was performed on peripheral blood. These receptors all come from a man in his forties with active or convalescent COVID-19. Both conserved end residues are part of each CDR3. D genes are given only for firm matches.

V gene	CDR3 length	D gene	J gene	CDR3 protein
TRBV7-6	17	NA	TRBJ1-5	CASSLDPGPGGNQPQHF
TRBV28	16	TRBD1	TRBJ2-1	CASRDRGFSSYNEQFF
TRBV27	15	TRBD2	TRBJ2-3	CASSTSAGLADTQYF
TRBV19	12	NA	TRBJ1-2	CASIGVGGGYTF
TRBV19	14	TRBD1	TRBJ2-3	CASSLTGGSDTQYF
TRBV3-1/TRBV3-2	18	TRBD2	TRBJ2-5	CASSQEDWLAGGPETQYF
TRBV9	16	NA	TRBJ1-3	CASSVVSQGDGNTIYF
TRBV5-5	18	NA	TRBJ1-6	CASSLEGWGGTYNSPLHF
TRBV27	17	TRBD2	TRBJ2-1	CASSLSFSGSLYNEQFF
TRBV30	17	TRBD2	TRBJ2-1	CAWSGGLALAGVNEQFF
TRBV30	13	TRBD1	TRBJ2-2	CALDRANTGELFF
TRBV3-1/TRBV3-2	13	TRBD2	TRBJ2-7	CASSPGSGGRQYF
TRBV15	15	NA	TRBJ2-3	CATRARRYPADTQYF
TRBV30	14	TRBD2	TRBJ2-7	CAWTPGLAAYEQYF
TRBV3-1/TRBV3-2	14	TRBD1	TRBJ2-7	CASSMGQDAYEQYF
TRBV7-2	18	NA	TRBJ1-3	CASSLVGGLLSSGNTIYF
TRBV28	17	NA	TRBJ1-1	CASSLRQARGMNFEAFF
TRBV5-4	13	NA	TRBJ2-5	CASSKGRGETQYF
TRBV6-5	14	TRBD1	TRBJ1-1	CASTIDRGGTEAFF
TRBV7-9	14	NA	TRBJ2-7	CASSLEGGVYEQYF
TRBV28	14	TRBD2	TRBJ2-3	CASSPSGGTDTQYF
TRBV19	14	TRBD1	TRBJ1-2	CASTIGQGAYGYTF
TRBV30	14	TRBD2	TRBJ2-2	CARGLAGGTGELFF
TRBV7-3	16	TRBD2	TRBJ2-1	CASSPRLAGGYNEQFF
TRBV5-6	12	NA	TRBJ2-7	CASSLALGEQYF
TRBV15	15	TRBD1	TRBJ1-5	CATNTGTVFSQPQHF
TRBV6-2/TRBV6-3	15	NA	TRBJ2-7	CASSSRTPSSYEQYF
TRBV9	15	NA	TRBJ1-6	CASSVLSGVGSPLHF
TRBV28	14	TRBD1	TRBJ1-1	CASSDRVWNTEAFF
TRBV7-3	13	NA	TRBJ2-5	CASSRVSQETQYF
TRBV3-1/TRBV3-2	14	TRBD1	TRBJ2-7	CASSLTGNSYEQYF
TRBV24-1	13	TRBD1	TRBJ1-2	CATSPGQSYGYTF
TRBV28	16	TRBD1	TRBJ1-3	CASSGPGQGKGNTIYF
TRBV2	13	NA	TRBJ1-5	CASSGGGNQPQHF
TRBV27	16	NA	TRBJ1-6	CASRNWTLNPNSPLHF
TRBV28	12	NA	TRBJ2-1	CALSGPYNEQFF
TRBV28	16	TRBD1	TRBJ1-2	CASSLIATGQNYGYTF
TRBV4-2	15	NA	TRBJ1-4	CASSQGATTNEKLFF
TRBV7-3	14	NA	TRBJ1-1	CASSLMAAGTEAFF
TRBV7-9	17	NA	TRBJ2-2	CASSWATGKLNTGELFF
TRBV2	13	TRBD2	TRBJ2-1	CASSPGLAGGWLF
TRBV28	13	TRBD1	TRBJ1-2	CASSYRGVVGYTF
TRBV12-5	14	TRBD2	TRBJ2-7	CASGLREGPYEQYF
TRBV2	12	NA	TRBJ2-7	CASSEPPGEQYF
TRBV5-1	15	TRBD1	TRBJ2-2	CASSPQGADTGELFF
TRBV6-1	15	TRBD1	TRBJ1-2	CASSVAVTGDYGYTF
TRBV7-3	13	NA	TRBJ1-5	CASSVSGNQPQHF
TRBV27	14	NA	TRBJ2-2	CASSFLGSVGELFF
TRBV27	16	TRBD1	TRBJ2-7	CASSSGQGIPSYEQYF
TRBV18	14	TRBD1	TRBJ2-7	CASSPRAGGDEQYF
TRBV6-1	15	TRBD2	TRBJ2-7	CASSGRGGWTAEQYF
TRBV5-1	16	TRBD1	TRBJ2-2	CASSLLQGANTGELFF
TRBV7-2	13	NA	TRBJ1-5	CASSVRGNQPQHF
TRBV5-1	16	TRBD1	TRBJ1-1	CASSFRDRVSNTEAFF
TRBV6-6	11	TRBD1	TRBJ1-2	CASQGAYGYTF
TRBV5-1	15	TRBD2	TRBJ2-1	CASSPRGGFPNEQFF
TRBV6-1	14	NA	TRBJ2-2	CASSEAQGTGELFF
TRBV5-1	16	NA	TRBJ1-5	CASSLEAGFGNQPQHF
TRBV11-2	15	TRBD1	TRBJ1-4	CASSHAGGQVEKLFF
TRBV7-2	16	NA	TRBJ2-7	CASSLDGSGFSYEQYF